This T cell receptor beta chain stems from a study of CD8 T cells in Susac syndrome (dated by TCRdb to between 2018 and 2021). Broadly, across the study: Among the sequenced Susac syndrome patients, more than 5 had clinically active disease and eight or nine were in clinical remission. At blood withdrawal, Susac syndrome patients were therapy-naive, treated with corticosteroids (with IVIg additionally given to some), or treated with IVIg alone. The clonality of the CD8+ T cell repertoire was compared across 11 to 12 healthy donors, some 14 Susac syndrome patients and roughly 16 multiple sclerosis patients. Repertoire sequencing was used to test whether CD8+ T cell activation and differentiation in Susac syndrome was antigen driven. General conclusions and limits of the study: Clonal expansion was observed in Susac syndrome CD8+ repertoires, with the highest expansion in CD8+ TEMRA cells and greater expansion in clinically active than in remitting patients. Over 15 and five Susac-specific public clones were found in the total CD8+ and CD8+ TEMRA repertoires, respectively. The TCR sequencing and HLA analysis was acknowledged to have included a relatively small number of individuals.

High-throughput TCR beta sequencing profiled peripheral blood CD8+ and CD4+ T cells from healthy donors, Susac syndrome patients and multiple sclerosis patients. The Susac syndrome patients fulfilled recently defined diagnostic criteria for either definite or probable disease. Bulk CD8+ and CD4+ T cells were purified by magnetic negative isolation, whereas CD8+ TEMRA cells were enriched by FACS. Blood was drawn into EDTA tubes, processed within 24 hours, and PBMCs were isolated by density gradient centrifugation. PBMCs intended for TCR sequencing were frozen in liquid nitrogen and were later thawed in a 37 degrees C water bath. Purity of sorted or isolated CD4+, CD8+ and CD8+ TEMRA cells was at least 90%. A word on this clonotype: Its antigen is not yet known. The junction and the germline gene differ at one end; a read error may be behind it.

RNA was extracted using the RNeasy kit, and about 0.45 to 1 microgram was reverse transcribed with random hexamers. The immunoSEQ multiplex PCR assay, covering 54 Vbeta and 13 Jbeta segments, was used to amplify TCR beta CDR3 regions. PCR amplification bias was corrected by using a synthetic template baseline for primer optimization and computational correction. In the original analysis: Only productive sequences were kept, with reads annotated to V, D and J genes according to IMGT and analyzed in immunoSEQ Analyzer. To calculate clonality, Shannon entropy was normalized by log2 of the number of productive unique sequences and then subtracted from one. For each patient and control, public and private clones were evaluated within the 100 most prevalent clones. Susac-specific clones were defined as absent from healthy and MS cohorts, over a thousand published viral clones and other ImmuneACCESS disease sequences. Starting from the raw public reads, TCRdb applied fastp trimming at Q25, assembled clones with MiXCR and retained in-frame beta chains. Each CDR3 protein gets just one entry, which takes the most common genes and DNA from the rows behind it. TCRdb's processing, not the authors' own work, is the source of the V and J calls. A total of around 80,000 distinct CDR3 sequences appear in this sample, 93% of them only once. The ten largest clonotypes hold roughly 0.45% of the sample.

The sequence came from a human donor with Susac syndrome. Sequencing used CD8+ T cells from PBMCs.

The DNA reads as follows: TGTACCAGCAGCCCTTCAGGGGGGTGGACTGAAGCTTTCTTT. It specifies CTSSPSGGWTEAFF. The chain is made from TRBV12-3 or TRBV12-4 and TRBJ1-1, and 7 junctional nucleotides match TRBD1. The cysteine opens and the phenylalanine closes a CDR3 of 14 amino acids. Left in the record is the CDR3 DNA by itself, 42 bases read in frame from the first base.